This T cell receptor (beta chain) was profiled in a study of blood T cell repertoires in COVID-19. Study at large: In each case, the material was cDNA or gDNA derived from T cells, B-cell-depleted T cells, or PBMCs.

Only a few counts were recorded for this clone. In the original processing: For nucleated cells, counts were estimated from reference gene primer amplification. The method was immunoSEQ multiplex PCR; TCRdb's version includes in-frame clones alone and lacks a portion of them. The V and J calls and clone size come from that table; D and trimming were worked out from the DNA. The sample shows approximately 61,000 clones, approximately 80% of them seen only once. Material for sequencing was peripheral blood. This sequence was found in a human donor in a cohort sampled during active COVID-19.

CDR3 nucleotide sequence: TGTGCCAGCAGTGAATGGCAGGGTGCCTCACCCCTCCACTTT. This gives the protein CASSEWQGASPLHF. This chain joins TRBV2 and TRBJ1-6, with TRBD1 as a possible D gene (5 bases). With 2 bases removed from V and 10 bases from J, the gap between germline ends came to 12 bases. Germline V gene lookup returns CDR1 SNHLY and CDR2 FYNNEI. The CDR3 is 14 residues long.